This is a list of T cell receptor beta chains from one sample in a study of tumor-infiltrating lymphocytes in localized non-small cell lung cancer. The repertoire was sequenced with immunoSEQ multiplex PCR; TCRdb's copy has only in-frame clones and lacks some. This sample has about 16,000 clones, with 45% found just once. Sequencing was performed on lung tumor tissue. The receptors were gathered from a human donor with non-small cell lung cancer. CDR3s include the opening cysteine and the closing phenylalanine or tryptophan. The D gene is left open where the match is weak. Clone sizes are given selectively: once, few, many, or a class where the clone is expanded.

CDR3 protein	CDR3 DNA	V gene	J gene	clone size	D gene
CASQTGGNGNTIYF	TGCGCCAGCCAGACAGGGGGCAATGGAAACACCATATATTTT	TRBV5-1	TRBJ1-3	few	TRBD1
CASSSTSAYEQYF	TGCGCCAGCAGCTCGACTAGCGCCTACGAGCAGTACTTC	TRBV4-1	TRBJ2-7	many	TRBD2
CASSIAPIQGYVGNQPQHF	TGTGCCAGTAGTATCGCCCCCATCCAGGGCTATGTGGGCAATCAGCCCCAGCATTTT	TRBV19	TRBJ1-5	large	.
CASKEGYTGELFF	TGTGCCAGCAAAGAAGGGTACACCGGGGAGCTGTTTTTT	TRBV6-5	TRBJ2-2	once	.
CASSRDLRGNEQFF	TGTGCCAGCTCGAGGGACCTGCGGGGAAATGAGCAGTTCTTC	TRBV27	TRBJ2-1	.	.
CASSQDWAGLQETQYF	TGCGCCAGCAGCCAAGATTGGGCAGGGCTCCAAGAGACCCAGTACTTC	TRBV4-1	TRBJ2-5	.	.
CASSLTGGLIEQFF	TGCGCCAGCAGCTTAACAGGGGGCTTGATTGAGCAGTTCTTC	TRBV5-1	TRBJ2-1	.	TRBD1
CASSLEEETQYF	TGTGCCAGCAGCTTGGAAGAAGAGACCCAGTACTTC	TRBV5-8	TRBJ2-5	.	.
CASSLTGGGAETQYF	TGTGCCAGCAGCTTAACGGGCGGGGGGGCCGAGACCCAGTACTTC	TRBV7-3	TRBJ2-5	.	TRBD2
CASSELGASNQPQHF	TGTGCCAGCAGCGAATTGGGGGCGAGCAATCAGCCCCAGCATTTT	TRBV9	TRBJ1-5	.	.
CASSLSSGGLNTQYF	TGTGCCAGCAGTTTATCTAGCGGGGGGTTGAATACGCAGTATTTT	TRBV27	TRBJ2-3	.	TRBD2
CASSRQGAIYNEQFF	TGTGCCAGCAGCCGACAGGGGGCCATCTACAATGAGCAGTTCTTC	TRBV7-2	TRBJ2-1	.	TRBD1
CASSPRGGDSPLHF	TGTGCCAGCAGCCCCCGAGGAGGGGATTCACCCCTCCACTTT	TRBV5-4	TRBJ1-6	.	.
CASSHTNYGYTF	TGTGCCAGCAGCCATACTAACTATGGCTACACCTTC	TRBV6-1	TRBJ1-2	.	.
CASSGVGSNYGYTF	TGTGCCAGCAGTGGGGTAGGCTCTAACTATGGCTACACCTTC	TRBV2	TRBJ1-2	.	.
CASSTGDYGYTF	TGTGCCAGCAGTACAGGGGATTATGGCTACACCTTC	TRBV5-6	TRBJ1-2	once	TRBD1
CASSLLPGGEQFF	TGTGCCAGCAGTCTCCTTCCAGGGGGTGAGCAGTTCTTC	TRBV28	TRBJ2-1	once	TRBD1
CAISEGKNYGYTF	TGTGCCATCAGTGAGGGGAAGAACTATGGCTACACCTTC	TRBV10-3	TRBJ1-2	.	.
CASTPGEGAATQYF	TGTGCCAGCACCCCGGGGGAGGGAGCAGCGACCCAGTACTTC	TRBV9	TRBJ2-5	.	TRBD2
CASSPPKSRAGNTIYF	TGTGCCAGCAGCCCCCCTAAAAGTCGGGCCGGAAACACCATATATTTT	TRBV7-3	TRBJ1-3	.	.
CASRTGGNSPLHF	TGCGCCTCAAGGACAGGTGGGAATTCACCCCTCCACTTT	TRBV29-1	TRBJ1-6	.	TRBD1
CAIQGPSGRGSYEQYF	TGTGCCATCCAGGGCCCCTCGGGACGTGGCTCCTACGAGCAGTACTTC	TRBV10-3	TRBJ2-7	few	.
CSAGKYEQYF	TGCAGTGCCGGCAAGTACGAGCAGTACTTC	TRBV20-1	TRBJ2-7	many	.
CASSRETQYF	TGTGCCAGCAGTAGGGAGACCCAGTACTTC	TRBV2	TRBJ2-5	.	.
CASSLFPDSSYEQYF	TGTGCCAGCAGTTTATTCCCGGACAGCTCCTACGAGCAGTACTTC	TRBV27	TRBJ2-7	few	.
CASSLERSTDTQYF	TGCGCCAGCAGCTTGGAGAGGTCCACAGATACGCAGTATTTT	TRBV5-1	TRBJ2-3	.	.
CASGRVGANVLTF	TGTGCCAGCGGGAGAGTAGGGGCCAACGTCCTGACTTTC	TRBV9	TRBJ2-6	few	.
CASSQTGDRTDTQYF	TGTGCCAGCAGCCAGACAGGGGATAGGACAGATACGCAGTATTTT	TRBV11-1	TRBJ2-3	.	TRBD1
CASSSSPGNSPLHF	TGTGCCAGCAGCTCATCCCCGGGGAATTCACCCCTCCACTTT	TRBV7-2	TRBJ1-6	.	.
CASSLFTGSDTGELFF	TGTGCCAGCAGCCTCTTTACTGGGTCGGACACCGGGGAGCTGTTTTTT	TRBV7-9	TRBJ2-2	.	.
CASSIGTGRSNQPQHF	TGTGCCAGCAGCATAGGGACAGGTCGTAGCAATCAGCCCCAGCATTTT	TRBV7-2	TRBJ1-5	once	TRBD1
CAWSRSGITYEQYF	TGTGCCTGGAGTCGGAGCGGGATTACCTACGAGCAGTACTTC	TRBV30	TRBJ2-7	.	TRBD2
CASRKNAGSNQPQHF	TGTGCCAGCAGAAAAAACGCGGGAAGTAATCAGCCCCAGCATTTT	TRBV7-2	TRBJ1-5	.	.
CASKGPNYGYTF	TGTGCCAGCAAGGGACCGAACTATGGCTACACCTTC	TRBV14	TRBJ1-2	.	.
CASSHYRTVVTEAFF	TGTGCCAGCAGCCACTACAGGACGGTCGTCACTGAAGCTTTCTTT	TRBV14	TRBJ1-1	.	.
CASTSRGSNTEAFF	TGTGCCAGCACGAGTAGGGGCTCGAACACTGAAGCTTTCTTT	TRBV6-1	TRBJ1-1	.	.
CASSPELAGGPAGELFF	TGTGCCAGCAGCCCTGAACTAGCGGGGGGGCCGGCCGGGGAGCTGTTTTTT	TRBV4-2	TRBJ2-2	.	TRBD2
CASSQEPRISSLNYGYTF	TGTGCCAGCAGCCAAGAGCCACGAATCAGTTCACTTAACTATGGCTACACCTTC	TRBV14	TRBJ1-2	.	.
CATSPRAGTYNSPLHF	TGTGCCACCAGTCCAAGGGCAGGCACCTATAATTCACCCCTCCACTTT	TRBV15	TRBJ1-6	.	.
CASSLAGGAGNTIYF	TGTGCCAGCAGCTTAGCGGGAGGGGCTGGAAACACCATATATTTT	TRBV7-6	TRBJ1-3	.	.
CASSLRDRENQPQHF	TGTGCCAGCAGCTTGAGGGACAGGGAAAATCAGCCCCAGCATTTT	TRBV5-6	TRBJ1-5	medium-sized	TRBD1
CASRYRGTNYGYTF	TGTGCCAGCAGATACAGGGGGACCAACTATGGCTACACCTTC	TRBV6-5	TRBJ1-2	.	TRBD1
CASRSGLAGGAGSYNEQFF	TGCGCCAGCAGATCGGGACTAGCGGGGGGGGCGGGCTCCTACAATGAGCAGTTCTTC	TRBV5-1	TRBJ2-1	.	TRBD2
CASSFAGNTEAFF	TGTGCCAGCAGTTTTGCGGGGAACACTGAAGCTTTCTTT	TRBV6-6	TRBJ1-1	.	.
CASSPTGGSYNEQFF	TGTGCCAGCAGTCCCACAGGGGGCTCCTACAATGAGCAGTTCTTC	TRBV28	TRBJ2-1	.	TRBD1
CASSPGVRTEAFF	TGTGCCAGCTCCCCAGGGGTCCGCACTGAAGCTTTCTTT	TRBV18	TRBJ1-1	few	.
CASSGAGFLVGYTF	TGTGCCAGCAGTGGGGCAGGGTTTTTGGTTGGCTACACCTTC	TRBV6-1	TRBJ1-2	.	.
CASSLGATSSGANVLTF	TGCGCCAGCAGCTTGGGGGCGACTAGCTCTGGGGCCAACGTCCTGACTTTC	TRBV5-1	TRBJ2-6	.	.
CASSDSSTRGRYF	TGTGCCAGCAGTGACTCAAGCACAAGGGGCCGGTACTTC	TRBV2	TRBJ2-5	medium-sized	.
CASSLVQVINYGYTF	TGTGCCAGCAGCTTGGTACAGGTGATTAACTATGGCTACACCTTC	TRBV5-4	TRBJ1-2	.	.
CASRPPGSNTGELFF	TGTGCCAGCAGACCTCCGGGCTCGAACACCGGGGAGCTGTTTTTT	TRBV6-1	TRBJ2-2	few	.
CASSPRTGGQPQHF	TGTGCCAGCAGTCCTCGGACAGGGGGACAGCCCCAGCATTTT	TRBV6-5	TRBJ1-5	few	TRBD1
CASSWGTGGYTF	TGCGCCAGCAGCTGGGGGACGGGAGGCTACACCTTC	TRBV5-1	TRBJ1-2	.	.